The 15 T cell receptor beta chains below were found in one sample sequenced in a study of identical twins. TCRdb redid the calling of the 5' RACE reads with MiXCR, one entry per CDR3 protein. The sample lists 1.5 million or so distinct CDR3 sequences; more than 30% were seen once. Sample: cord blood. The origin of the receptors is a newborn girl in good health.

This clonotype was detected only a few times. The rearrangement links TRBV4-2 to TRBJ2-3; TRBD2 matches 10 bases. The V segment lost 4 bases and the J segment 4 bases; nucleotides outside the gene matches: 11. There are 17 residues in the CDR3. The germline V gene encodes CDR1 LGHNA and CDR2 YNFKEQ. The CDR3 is CASSPLGIAGGADTQYF. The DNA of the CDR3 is TGTGCCAGCAGCCCTCTTGGGATAGCGGGAGGCGCAGATACGCAGTATTTT.

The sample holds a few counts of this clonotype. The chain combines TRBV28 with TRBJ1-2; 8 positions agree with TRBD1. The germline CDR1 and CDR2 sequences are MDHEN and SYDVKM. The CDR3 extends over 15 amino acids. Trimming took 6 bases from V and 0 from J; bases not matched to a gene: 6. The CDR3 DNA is TGTGCCAGCAGGTTGGACAGGGTGGCTAACTATGGCTACACCTTC. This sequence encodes CASRLDRVANYGYTF.

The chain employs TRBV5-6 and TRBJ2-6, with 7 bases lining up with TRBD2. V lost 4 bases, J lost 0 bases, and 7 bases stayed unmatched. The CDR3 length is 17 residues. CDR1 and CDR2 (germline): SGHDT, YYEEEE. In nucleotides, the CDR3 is TGTGCCAGCAGCCCCCGGGGGGAGAGCTCTGGGGCCAACGTCCTGACTTTC. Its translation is CASSPRGESSGANVLTF.

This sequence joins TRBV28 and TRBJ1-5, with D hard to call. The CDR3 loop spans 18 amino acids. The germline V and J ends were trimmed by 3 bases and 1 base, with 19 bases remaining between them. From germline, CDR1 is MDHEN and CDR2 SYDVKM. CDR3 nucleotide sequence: TGTGCCAGCAGTTTTATCTACCCAAAGGTGCGAAGCAATCAGCCCCAGCATTTT. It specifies CASSFIYPKVRSNQPQHF.

CDR3 DNA: TGTGCCAGTAGTGTCCGAAAGGCCTCAGATACGCAGTATTTT. Protein sequence: CASSVRKASDTQYF. The chain links TRBV19 to TRBJ2-3; D call uncertain. Germline assignment: CDR1 LNHDA and CDR2 SQIVND (reference sequence). The CDR3 is made up of 14 amino acids. The V end lost 5 bases, the J end lost 4 bases, and 13 bases lay between the germline ends.

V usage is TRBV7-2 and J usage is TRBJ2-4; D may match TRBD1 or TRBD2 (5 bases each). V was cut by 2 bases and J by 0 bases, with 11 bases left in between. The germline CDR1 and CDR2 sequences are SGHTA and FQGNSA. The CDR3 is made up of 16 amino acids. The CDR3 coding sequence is TGTGCCAGCAGCTTAACGACGGGGCTAGCCAAAAACATTCAGTACTTC. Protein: CASSLTTGLAKNIQYF.

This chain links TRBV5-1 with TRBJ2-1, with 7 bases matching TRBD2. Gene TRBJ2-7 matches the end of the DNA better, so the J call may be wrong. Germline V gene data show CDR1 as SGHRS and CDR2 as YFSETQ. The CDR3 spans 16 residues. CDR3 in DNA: TGCGCCAGCAGCTTGGTGACTAGCCCCGGCTACAATGAGCAGTACTTC. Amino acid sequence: CASSLVTSPGYNEQYF.

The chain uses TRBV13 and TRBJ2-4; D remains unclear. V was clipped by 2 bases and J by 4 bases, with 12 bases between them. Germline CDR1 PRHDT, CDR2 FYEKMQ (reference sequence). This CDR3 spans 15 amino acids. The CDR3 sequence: CASSLTAAYKNIQYF. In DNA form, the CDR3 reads TGTGCCAGCAGCTTAACGGCCGCTTATAAAAACATTCAGTACTTC.

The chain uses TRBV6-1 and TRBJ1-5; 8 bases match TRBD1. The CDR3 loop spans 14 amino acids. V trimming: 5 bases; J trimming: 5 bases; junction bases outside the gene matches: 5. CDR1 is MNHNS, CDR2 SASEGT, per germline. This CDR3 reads CASSTDRGYQPQHF. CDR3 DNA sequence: TGTGCCAGCAGTACTGACAGGGGCTATCAGCCCCAGCATTTT.

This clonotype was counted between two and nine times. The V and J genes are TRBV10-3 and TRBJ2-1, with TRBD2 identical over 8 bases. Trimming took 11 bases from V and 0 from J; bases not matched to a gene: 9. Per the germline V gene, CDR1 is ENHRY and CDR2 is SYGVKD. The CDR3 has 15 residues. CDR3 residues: CAANRGTSSYNEQFF. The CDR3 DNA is TGTGCCGCCAATCGAGGGACTAGCTCCTACAATGAGCAGTTCTTC.

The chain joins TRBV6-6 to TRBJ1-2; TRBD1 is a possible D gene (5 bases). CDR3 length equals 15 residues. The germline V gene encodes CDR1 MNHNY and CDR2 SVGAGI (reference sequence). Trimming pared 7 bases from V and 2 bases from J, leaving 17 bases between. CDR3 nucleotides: TGTGCCAGCACCCTAGGTTGGGGGGGAAACTATGGCTACACCTTC. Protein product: CASTLGWGGNYGYTF.

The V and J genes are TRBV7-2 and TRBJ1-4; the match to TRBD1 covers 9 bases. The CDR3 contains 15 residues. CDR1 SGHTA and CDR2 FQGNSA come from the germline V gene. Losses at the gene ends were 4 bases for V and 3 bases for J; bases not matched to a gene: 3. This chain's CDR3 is CASSSTGGPNEKLFF. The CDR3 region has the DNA TGTGCCAGCAGCTCCACAGGGGGCCCTAATGAAAAACTGTTTTTT. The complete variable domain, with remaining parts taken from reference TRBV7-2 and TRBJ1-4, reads GAGVSQSPSNKVTEKGKDVELRCDPISGHTALYWYRQSLGQGLEFLIYFQGNSAPDKSGLPSDRFSAERTGGSVSTLTIQRTQQEDSAVYLCASSSTGGPNEKLFFGSGTQLSVL.

This CDR3 is CASSLGIHLYNEQFF. CDR3 DNA sequence: TGTGCCAGCAGCCTGGGTATCCACCTTTACAATGAGCAGTTCTTC. This sequence joins TRBV14 and TRBJ2-1, with D uncertain. Trimming removed 4 bases at V and 4 bases at J, with 14 bases between. This CDR3 comprises 15 residues. The germline CDR1 and CDR2 sequences are SGHDN and FVKESK. The variable domain in full, with the rest retrieved from reference TRBV14 and TRBJ2-1, is EAGVTQFPSHSVIEKGQTVTLRCDPISGHDNLYWYRRVMGKEIKFLLHFVKESKQDESGMPNNRFLAERTGGTYSTLKVQPAELEDSGVYFCASSLGIHLYNEQFFGPGTRLTVL.

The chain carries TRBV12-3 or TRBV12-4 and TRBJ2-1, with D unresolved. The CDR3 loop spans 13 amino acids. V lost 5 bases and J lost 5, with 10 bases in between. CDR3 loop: CASSPTPNNEQFF. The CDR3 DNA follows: TGTGCCAGCAGTCCAACCCCTAACAATGAGCAGTTCTTC.

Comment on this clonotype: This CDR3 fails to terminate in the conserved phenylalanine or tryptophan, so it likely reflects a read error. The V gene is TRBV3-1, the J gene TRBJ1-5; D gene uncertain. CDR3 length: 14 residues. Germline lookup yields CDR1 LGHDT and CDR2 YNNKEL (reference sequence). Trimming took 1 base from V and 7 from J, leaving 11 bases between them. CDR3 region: CASSQGARSQPQHY. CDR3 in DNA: TGTGCCAGCAGCCAAGGGGCGCGTTCCCAGCCCCAGCATTAT.